The rows below give T cell receptor beta chains drawn from one sample of a study of control samples from healthy donors and cancer patients. TCRdb's table, derived via immunoSEQ multiplex PCR, lists solely in-frame clones and lacks some. This sample has approximately 17,000 clones, with approximately 91% found just once. Material: PBMCs. These receptors were collected from a man between 60 and 75 years old with head and neck cancer. Both conserved end residues are part of each CDR3. The D gene is left open where the match is weak. A clone size is listed for some rows: how often the clone was seen (once, few, many), or a class if it is expanded.

j_call | clone_size | d_call | v_call | cdr3_aa | cdr3_nt
TRBJ2-7 | once | NA | TRBV19 | CASSIEAGRQTYEQYF | TGTGCCAGTAGTATTGAGGCCGGGAGACAGACCTACGAGCAGTACTTC
TRBJ2-4 | NA | NA | TRBV21-1 | CASSKSGKTSGGGAAKNIQYF | TGTGCCAGCAGCAAAAGTGGGAAGACTAGCGGGGGAGGAGCGGCCAAAAACATTCAGTACTTC
TRBJ1-2 | NA | NA | TRBV27 | CASSLSQGLSGYGYTF | TGTGCCAGCAGTTTGAGTCAGGGTCTATCGGGGTATGGCTACACCTTC
TRBJ2-7 | medium-sized | TRBD1 | TRBV9 | CASSVDPGQGAYEQYF | TGTGCCAGCAGCGTCGACCCGGGACAGGGGGCTTACGAGCAGTACTTC
TRBJ1-6 | NA | TRBD1 | TRBV5-4 | CASSSGQGGSYNSPLHF | TGTGCCAGCAGCTCTGGACAGGGCGGGTCCTATAATTCACCCCTCCACTTT
TRBJ1-2 | NA | TRBD1 | TRBV4-1 | CASSQVRSKTGDFSGYTF | TGCGCCAGCAGCCAAGTTAGATCCAAGACAGGGGATTTTAGTGGCTACACCTTC
TRBJ1-6 | NA | NA | TRBV6-5 | CAYRGTDNSPLHF | TGTGCCTATCGGGGGACTGATAATTCACCCCTCCACTTT
TRBJ2-1 | NA | TRBD2 | TRBV19 | CASSPLGGGPYNEQFF | TGTGCCAGTAGTCCCCTAGGCGGGGGGCCCTACAATGAGCAGTTCTTC
TRBJ1-3 | NA | NA | TRBV6-5 | CASSYSRTAGNTIYF | TGTGCCAGCAGTTACTCGAGGACGGCTGGAAACACCATATATTTT
TRBJ1-1 | NA | NA | TRBV7-9 | CASRLSAGTEAFF | TGTGCCAGCAGACTTTCTGCAGGCACTGAAGCTTTCTTT
TRBJ2-1 | NA | TRBD1 | TRBV3-1/TRBV3-2 | CASSRRTGGRNEQFF | TGTGCCAGCAGCCGGCGGACAGGGGGCAGGAATGAGCAGTTCTTC
TRBJ1-4 | NA | TRBD1 | TRBV29-1 | CSVRDRGRSNEKLFF | TGCAGCGTCAGGGACAGGGGCCGCTCTAATGAAAAACTGTTTTTT
TRBJ1-1 | NA | NA | TRBV18 | CASSPMGNTEAFF | TGTGCCAGCTCACCTATGGGGAACACTGAAGCTTTCTTT
TRBJ1-2 | NA | NA | TRBV7-2 | CASSTTGYGYTF | TGTGCCAGCAGCACGACAGGATATGGCTACACCTTC
TRBJ1-2 | NA | NA | TRBV4-1 | CASSSPGAYGYTF | TGCGCCAGCAGCTCCCCAGGGGCCTATGGCTACACCTTC
TRBJ2-2 | NA | NA | TRBV5-4 | CASSTGGGTGELFF | TGTGCCAGCAGCACGGGGGGCGGCACCGGGGAGCTGTTTTTT
TRBJ1-2 | NA | TRBD1 | TRBV11-2 | CASRSGTGGGGYTF | TGTGCCAGCCGTTCCGGGACAGGGGGCGGTGGCTACACCTTC